This TCR beta chain was identified during a study of OX40 agonist ivuxolimab in advanced cancers. V trimming: 1 base; J trimming: 0 bases; junction bases outside the gene matches: 8. The length of the CDR3 is 17 residues. The V gene's germline CDR1 is SEHNR and CDR2 FQNEAQ (reference sequence). Repertoires were generated with immunoSEQ multiplex PCR, while TCRdb's copy carries only in-frame clones and drops some. The sample includes 50,000 to 75,000 clones, approximately 91% seen only once; the top ten take about 0.76%. The V call is TRBV7-9, the J call TRBJ2-7; 8 positions agree with TRBD1. The origin of this receptor is an adult with an advanced solid tumor such as melanoma, head and neck, liver or kidney cancer. The material sequenced was CD4+ or CD8+ T cells sorted from blood, taken in a trial of the OX40 agonist ivuxolimab. CDR3 amino acids: CASSLGQGAPSSYEQYF. The CDR3 DNA is TGTGCCAGCAGCTTAGGGCAGGGGGCCCCGTCCTCCTACGAGCAGTACTTC.